The 11 T cell receptor beta chains listed next were all sequenced from one sample in a study of glioma-infiltrating T cells after dendritic cell vaccination. Indicated time point: after dendritic cell vaccination, including at tumor progression/relapse. Sequencing was performed with immunoSEQ multiplex PCR; in TCRdb, only in-frame clones are kept and a portion is missing. Of 85,000 to 100,000 clones in the sample, about 81% were seen once. The input for sequencing was blood, taken after dendritic cell vaccination. These receptors came from a human donor with glioblastoma.

V gene TRBV29-1 combines with J gene TRBJ1-4, with D maybe TRBD1 (5 bases). The V gene lost 6 bases and the J gene lost 3 bases, with 14 bases spanning the gap. This CDR3 has 14 residues. Germline-derived CDR1 and CDR2 are SQVTM and ANQGSEA. For the CDR3, the DNA is TGCAGCGTGCGATCGACAGCTTCTAATGAAAAACTGTTTTTT. Translating gives CSVRSTASNEKLFF.

V is TRBV18 and J is TRBJ1-5; 9 bases are a match to TRBD1. In germline, CDR1 is KGHSH, CDR2 LQKENI. J was trimmed by 1 base and V by 4 bases; bases with no gene match: 11. This CDR3 is 18 amino acids long. CDR3 bases: TGTGCCAGCTCACGAAAACCGGGACAGGGAGAAAGCAATCAGCCCCAGCATTTT. Amino acid sequence: CASSRKPGQGESNQPQHF.

The J gene is TRBJ2-1, the V gene TRBV6-4; TRBD2 aligns across 12 bases. The CDR3 is made up of 16 amino acids. The germline V gene encodes CDR1 MRHNA and CDR2 SNTAGT. Trimming cost V 5 bases and J 9 bases; bases outside gene matches: 11. The CDR3 bases are TGTGCCAGCAGTCGGGCCTCTAGCGGGGGGGCCGGTGAGCAGTTCTTC. It translates to CASSRASSGGAGEQFF.

V usage is TRBV5-1 and J usage is TRBJ2-1, with 8 bases lining up with TRBD2. Germline CDR1 and CDR2: SGHRS and YFSETQ. The CDR3 extends over 16 amino acids. V shed 0 bases and J 6 bases; nucleotides not matched to a gene: 8. CDR3 nucleotide sequence: TGCGCCAGCAGCTTGGAAGACCGACGGGGGGGCAATGAGCAGTTCTTC. Protein: CASSLEDRRGGNEQFF. Using reference TRBV5-1 and TRBJ2-1 for the parts outside the CDR3, the full variable domain is KAGVTQTPRYLIKTRGQQVTLSCSPISGHRSVSWYQQTPGQGLQFLFEYFSETQRNKGNFPGRFSGRQFSNSRSEMNVSTLELGDSALYLCASSLEDRRGGNEQFFGPGTRLTVL.

Comment on this clone: A junction end diverges from the germline sequence, so it may reflect a read error. The chain is built from TRBV6-6 and TRBJ2-1, with no clear D. The CDR3 sequence is 10 residues long. Germline CDR1 is MNHNY and CDR2 is SVGAGI (reference sequence). CDR3 sequence reads: CACRENEQFF. The CDR3, as DNA: TGTGCCTGCAGAGAGAATGAGCAGTTCTTC.

The CDR3 bases are TGTGCCAGCAGCTTGGGGTCAGGGCTCTCACCCCTCCACTTT. Amino acid sequence: CASSLGSGLSPLHF. J is TRBJ1-6 and V is TRBV5-4, with D possibly being TRBD1 (5 bases). With 0 bases removed from V and 10 bases from J, the gap between germline ends came to 11 bases. The length of the CDR3 is 14 residues. CDR1 and CDR2 (germline): SGHNT, YYREEE (reference sequence).

Concerning this clone: An end of the junction does not agree with germline; a read error may underlie this. V is TRBV5-4 and J is TRBJ2-3; the match to TRBD2 covers 9 bases. Germline CDR1 is SGHNT and CDR2 is YYREEE (reference sequence). The CDR3 runs to 14 residues. DNA for the CDR3: TGTGCCAGCAGCTTGGACGTGCTAGCGGGGCCGTACTTTTTT. Translating it yields CASSLDVLAGPYFF.

In its sample, this clone was seen a few times. The chain uses TRBV9 and TRBJ2-3; D unclear. The V end was cut by 4 bases, the J end by 2 bases, with 11 bases between. CDR3 length: 14 amino acids. Germline loops: CDR1 SGDLS, CDR2 YYNGEE. CDR3 coding DNA: TGTGCCAGCAGCCCCCCAGGATTCACAGATACGCAGTATTTT. Translating it yields CASSPPGFTDTQYF. Drawing the rest from reference TRBV9 and TRBJ2-3, the complete variable domain is DSGVTQTPKHLITATGQRVTLRCSPRSGDLSVYWYQQSLDQGLQFLIQYYNGEERAKGNILERFSAQQFPDLHSELNLSSLELGDSALYFCASSPPGFTDTQYFGPGTRLTVL.

V and J are TRBV6-1 and TRBJ2-5, with TRBD1 identical over 9 bases. Germline loops: CDR1 MNHNS, CDR2 SASEGT. After removal of 6 bases from V and 5 bases from J, the junction contained 4 bases not matched to a gene. There are 13 residues in the CDR3. CDR3: CASRTGGRETQYF. CDR3 bases: TGTGCCAGCAGAACAGGGGGCCGGGAGACCCAGTACTTC.

The gene calls are TRBV11-3 and TRBJ2-5, with 9 positions matching TRBD1. Germline CDR1 reads SGHNT; CDR2 reads YENEEA. This CDR3 contains 14 residues. With V trimmed by 4 bases and J by 5 bases, 5 bases remained unmatched. Here the CDR3 reads CASSWDRELETQYF. CDR3 nucleotides: TGTGCCAGCAGCTGGGACAGGGAGTTGGAGACCCAGTACTTC.

The chain links TRBV28 to TRBJ1-4; 9 bases map to TRBD1. Germline CDR1 MDHEN, CDR2 SYDVKM. CDR3 size: 17 residues. V lost 8 bases to trimming and J lost 5 bases; unmatched junction nucleotides: 15. For the CDR3, the DNA is TGTGCCAGCCGCCTCGAGGACAGGGGCCACCCCAATGAAAAACTGTTTTTT. Its protein product is CASRLEDRGHPNEKLFF.